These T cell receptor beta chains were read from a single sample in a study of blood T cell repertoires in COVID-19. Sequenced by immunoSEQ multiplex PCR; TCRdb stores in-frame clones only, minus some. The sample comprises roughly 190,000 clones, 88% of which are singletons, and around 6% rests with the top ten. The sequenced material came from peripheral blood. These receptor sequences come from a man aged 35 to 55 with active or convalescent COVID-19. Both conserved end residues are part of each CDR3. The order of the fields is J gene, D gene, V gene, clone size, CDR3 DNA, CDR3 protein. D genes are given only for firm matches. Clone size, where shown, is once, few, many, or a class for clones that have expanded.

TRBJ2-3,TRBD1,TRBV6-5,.,TGTGCCAGCATCCCCGGGACAGGGGGCCGGGATACGCAGTATTTT,CASIPGTGGRDTQYF
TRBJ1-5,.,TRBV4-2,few,TGTGCCAGCAGCCAAGGGTCTGAGCTTGATCAGCCCCAGCATTTT,CASSQGSELDQPQHF
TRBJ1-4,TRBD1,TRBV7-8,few,TGTGCCAGCCAACCCGGGACAGGGTGGAATGAAAAACTGTTTTTT,CASQPGTGWNEKLFF
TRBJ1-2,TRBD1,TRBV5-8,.,TGTGCCAGCAGAGAGACAGGGGGCGGGTATGGCTACACCTTC,CASRETGGGYGYTF
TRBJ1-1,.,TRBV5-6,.,TGTGCCAGCAGCTCCAAGGGGGTGATGAACACTGAAGCTTTCTTT,CASSSKGVMNTEAFF
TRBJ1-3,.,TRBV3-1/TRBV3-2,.,TGTGCCAGCAGCCCTCAGGGTGGAAACACCATATATTTT,CASSPQGGNTIYF
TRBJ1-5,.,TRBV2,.,TGTGCCAGCAGTGAAGGGGGGAGGAGCAATCAGCCCCAGCATTTT,CASSEGGRSNQPQHF
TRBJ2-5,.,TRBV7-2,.,TGTGCCAGCAGCCCCCCTGGAAGGCTAGCTGGGAAAGAGACCCAGTACTTC,CASSPPGRLAGKETQYF
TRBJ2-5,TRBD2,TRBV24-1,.,TGTGCCACCAGCGCTGGGACTAGCGGGTTCCAAGAGACCCAGTACTTC,CATSAGTSGFQETQYF
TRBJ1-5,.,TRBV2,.,TGTGCCAGCAGGAAAACTGTGGCGGTGAATCAGCCCCAGCATTTT,CASRKTVAVNQPQHF
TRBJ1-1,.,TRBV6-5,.,TGTGCCAGCAGTTACTCGGGCAAAGCTTTCTTT,CASSYSGKAFF
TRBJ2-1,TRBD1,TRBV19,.,TGTGCCAGTAGTTGGGAAAACAGGGGTAATGGTGAGCAGTTCTTC,CASSWENRGNGEQFF
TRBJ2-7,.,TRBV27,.,TGTGCCAGCAGTCGCCATTTGAGCGAGAGATACGAGCAGTACTTC,CASSRHLSERYEQYF
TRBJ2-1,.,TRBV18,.,TGTGCCAGCTCACCATCAGAAAGCTCCTACAATGAGCAGTTCTTC,CASSPSESSYNEQFF
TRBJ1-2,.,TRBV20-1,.,TGCAGTGCTAGACAGGGTGATGGCTACACCTTC,CSARQGDGYTF
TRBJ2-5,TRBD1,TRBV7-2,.,TGTGCCAGCAGCTTACGAGGGACAGGGGAAGAGACCCAGTACTTC,CASSLRGTGEETQYF
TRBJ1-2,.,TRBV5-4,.,TGTGCCAGCAGCTTGTTGGGGGCGCCCAACTATGGCTACACCTTC,CASSLLGAPNYGYTF
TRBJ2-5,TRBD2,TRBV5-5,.,TGTGCCAGCAGCTTGGCCGGGACTAGCGGCCCGGCCCAGTACTTC,CASSLAGTSGPAQYF
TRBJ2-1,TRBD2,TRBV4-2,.,TGTGCCAGCAGCCAAAGCAGGAGCGGGAGCACGAGGAATGAGCAGTTCTTC,CASSQSRSGSTRNEQFF